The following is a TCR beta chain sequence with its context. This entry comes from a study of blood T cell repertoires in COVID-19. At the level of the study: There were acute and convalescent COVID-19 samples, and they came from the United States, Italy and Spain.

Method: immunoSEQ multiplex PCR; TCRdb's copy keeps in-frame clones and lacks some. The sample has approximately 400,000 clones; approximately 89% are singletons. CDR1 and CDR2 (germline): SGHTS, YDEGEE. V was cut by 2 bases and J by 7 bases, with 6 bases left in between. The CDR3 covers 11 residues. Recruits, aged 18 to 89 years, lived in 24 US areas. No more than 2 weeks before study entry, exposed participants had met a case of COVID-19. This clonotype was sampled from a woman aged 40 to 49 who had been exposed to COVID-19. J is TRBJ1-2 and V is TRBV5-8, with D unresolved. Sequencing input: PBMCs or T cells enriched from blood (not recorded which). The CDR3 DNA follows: TGTGCCAGCAGCTTTAGCCCTGGCTACACCTTC. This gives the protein CASSFSPGYTF. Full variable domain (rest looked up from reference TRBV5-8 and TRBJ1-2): EAGVTQSPTHLIKTRGQQATLRCSPISGHTSVYWYQQALGLGLQFLLWYDEGEERNRGNFPPRFSGRQFPNYSSELNVNALELEDSALYLCASSFSPGYTFGSGTRLTVV.